This T cell receptor beta chain is drawn from a study of blood T cell repertoires in COVID-19. Only in-frame clones appear in the TCRdb table, and some are missing; sequencing was by immunoSEQ multiplex PCR. The table has 68,000 or so clones, roughly 89% seen once. The CDR3 covers 16 residues. CDR1 MGHDK and CDR2 SYGVNS come from the germline V gene. Trimming cost V 1 base and J 4 bases, with 14 bases left between them. The specimen was peripheral blood. The chain recombines TRBV25-1 with TRBJ2-1, with TRBD1 as a possible D gene (6 bases). The sequence came from a man between 45 and 60 years old with active COVID-19. The CDR3 protein is CASSESRARGYNEQFF. The CDR3, as DNA: TGTGCCAGCAGTGAATCGAGGGCTAGGGGGTACAATGAGCAGTTCTTC.